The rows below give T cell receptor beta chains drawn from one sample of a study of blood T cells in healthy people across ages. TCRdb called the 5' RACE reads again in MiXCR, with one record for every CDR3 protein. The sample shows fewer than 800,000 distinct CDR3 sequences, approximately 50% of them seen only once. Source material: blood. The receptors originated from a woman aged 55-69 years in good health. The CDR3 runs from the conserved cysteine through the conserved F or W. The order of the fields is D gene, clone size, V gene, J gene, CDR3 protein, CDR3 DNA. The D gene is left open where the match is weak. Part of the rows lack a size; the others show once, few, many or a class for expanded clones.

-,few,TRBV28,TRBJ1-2,CASSFPGGIGYGYTF,TGTGCCAGCAGTTTCCCCGGGGGCATCGGCTATGGCTACACCTTC
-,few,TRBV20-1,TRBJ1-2,CSARDRSSGDDGYTF,TGCAGTGCTAGAGATCGGAGTTCAGGTGACGATGGCTACACCTTC
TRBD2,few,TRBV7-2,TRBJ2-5,CANSLVASGRGGETQYF,TGTGCCAACAGCTTAGTTGCTAGCGGGAGAGGAGGGGAGACCCAGTACTTC
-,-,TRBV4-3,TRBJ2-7,CASSQDRHSSYEQYF,TGCGCCAGCAGCCAAGATCGGCACAGTTCCTACGAGCAGTACTTC
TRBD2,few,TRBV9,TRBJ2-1,CASSATSGVYNEQFF,TGTGCCAGCAGCGCCACTAGCGGAGTCTACAATGAGCAGTTCTTC
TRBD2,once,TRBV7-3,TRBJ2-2,CASSSIAGGAGELFF,TGTGCCAGCAGCTCCATTGCGGGGGGGGCCGGGGAGCTGTTTTTT
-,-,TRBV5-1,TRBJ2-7,CASSYQQTYEQYF,TGCGCCAGCAGCTATCAACAGACCTACGAGCAGTACTTC
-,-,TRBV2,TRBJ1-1,CASSERFRTTEAFF,TGTGCCAGCAGTGAAAGATTCCGGACCACTGAAGCTTTCTTT
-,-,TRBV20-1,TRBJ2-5,CSASGMQETQYF,TGCAGTGCTAGCGGGATGCAAGAGACCCAGTACTTC
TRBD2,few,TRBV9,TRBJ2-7,CASSGGSGSRINEQYF,TGTGCCAGCAGCGGGGGGAGCGGGAGTAGGATCAACGAGCAGTACTTC
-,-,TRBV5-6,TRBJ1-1,CASSEAGTSLNTEAFF,TGTGCCAGCAGCGAAGCCGGGACATCGCTAAACACTGAGGCTTTCTTT
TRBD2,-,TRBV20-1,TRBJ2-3,CSATDGTSGTDTQYF,TGCAGTGCCACGGATGGGACTAGCGGTACAGATACGCAGTATTTT
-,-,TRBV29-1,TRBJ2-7,CSVLSAEVEQYF,TGCAGCGTCCTGAGTGCGGAGGTCGAGCAGTACTTC
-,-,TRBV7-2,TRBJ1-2,CASSLPLYGYTF,TGTGCCAGCAGCTTGCCCCTCTATGGCTACACCTTC
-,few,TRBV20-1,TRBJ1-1,CSARRRDEMNTEAFF,TGCAGTGCTAGGAGACGGGATGAGATGAACACTGAAGCTTTCTTT
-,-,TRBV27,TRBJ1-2,CASSLSRRTAGGYTF,TGTGCCAGCAGTTTATCGCGGAGGACCGCTGGTGGCTACACCTTC
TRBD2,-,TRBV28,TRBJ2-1,CASSLRRLAGVSNEQFF,TGTGCCAGCAGTTTAAGGAGGCTAGCGGGAGTGTCGAATGAGCAGTTCTTC
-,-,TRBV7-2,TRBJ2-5,CASSERGGMETQYF,TGTGCCAGCAGCGAGAGGGGGGGGATGGAGACCCAGTACTTC
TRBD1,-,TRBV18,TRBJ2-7,CASSPFSGQGAYEQYF,TGTGCCAGCTCACCCTTCTCGGGACAGGGGGCCTACGAGCAGTACTTC
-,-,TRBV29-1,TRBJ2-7,CSVVYGYEQYF,TGCAGCGTTGTCTACGGCTACGAGCAGTACTTC
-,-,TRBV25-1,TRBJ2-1,CASSEWGLERSSSYNEQFF,TGTGCCAGCAGTGAATGGGGGCTCGAGCGGTCAAGCTCCTACAATGAGCAGTTCTTC
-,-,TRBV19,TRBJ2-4,CASSIGKRQYF,TGTGCCAGTAGTATTGGGAAGAGACAGTACTTC
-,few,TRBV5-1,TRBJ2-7,CASSFPDSYEQYF,TGCGCCAGCAGCTTTCCTGACTCCTACGAGCAGTACTTC
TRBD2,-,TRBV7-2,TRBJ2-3,CASRVAGGGDTQYF,TGTGCCAGCAGAGTAGCGGGAGGGGGGGATACGCAGTATTTT
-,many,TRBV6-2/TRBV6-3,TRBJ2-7,CATFRPSLPYEQYF,TGTGCCACCTTCCGTCCAAGTCTTCCCTACGAGCAGTACTTC
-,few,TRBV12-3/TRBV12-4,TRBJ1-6,CASSFPRRNSPLHF,TGTGCCAGCAGTTTTCCTAGGAGGAATTCACCCCTCCACTTT
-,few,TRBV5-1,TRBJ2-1,CASSGGQGRSNEQFF,TGCGCCAGCAGTGGGGGGCAGGGAAGGTCCAATGAGCAGTTCTTC
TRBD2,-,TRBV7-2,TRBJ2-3,CASSPNSGRALDTQYF,TGTGCCAGCAGCCCTAATAGCGGGAGGGCCTTAGATACGCAGTATTTT
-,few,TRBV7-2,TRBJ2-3,CASSTRPPDTQYF,TGTGCCAGCAGCACCCGTCCTCCAGATACGCAGTATTTT
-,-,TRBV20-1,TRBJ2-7,CSALFDSYEQYF,TGCAGTGCTCTCTTCGACAGCTACGAGCAGTACTTC
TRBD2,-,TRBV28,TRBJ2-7,CASSSPREGRHYNEQYF,TGTGCCAGCAGTTCCCCCAGGGAGGGGCGACATTACAATGAGCAGTACTTC
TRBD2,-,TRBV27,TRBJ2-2,CASRPGLAGPPNTGELFF,TGTGCCAGCAGACCGGGACTAGCGGGACCCCCTAACACCGGGGAGCTGTTTTTT
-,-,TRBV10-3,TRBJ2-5,CAINGQKVDEQYF,TGTGCCATCAATGGACAGAAAGTCGATGAGCAGTACTTC
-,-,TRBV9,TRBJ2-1,CASSGGVASYNEQFF,TGTGCCAGCAGCGGAGGGGTAGCTTCATACAATGAGCAGTTCTTC
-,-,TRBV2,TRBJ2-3,CASTGPNTDTQYF,TGTGCCAGCACAGGCCCTAACACAGATACGCAGTATTTT
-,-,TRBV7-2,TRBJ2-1,CASSLFQSNEQFF,TGTGCCAGCAGCTTATTTCAATCCAATGAGCAGTTCTTC
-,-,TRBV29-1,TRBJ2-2,CSVEGTANTGELFF,TGCAGCGTTGAAGGGACAGCGAACACCGGGGAGCTGTTTTTT
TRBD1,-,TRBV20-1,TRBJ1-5,CSAALGTGQINQPQHF,TGCAGTGCTGCCCTCGGGACAGGGCAAATTAATCAGCCCCAGCATTTT
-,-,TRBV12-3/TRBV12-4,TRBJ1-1,CASSYLIGSGTEAFF,TGTGCCAGCAGTTATCTCATAGGGTCTGGCACTGAAGCTTTCTTT
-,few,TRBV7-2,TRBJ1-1,CASSFQDLTEAFF,TGTGCCAGCAGCTTCCAGGATTTAACTGAAGCTTTCTTT
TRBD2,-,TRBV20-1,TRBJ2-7,CSAGGDYEQYF,TGCAGTGCTGGGGGGGACTACGAGCAGTACTTC
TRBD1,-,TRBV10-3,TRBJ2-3,CAISGRTGTTSADTQYF,TGTGCCATCAGTGGGAGGACAGGGACGACCTCCGCAGATACGCAGTATTTT
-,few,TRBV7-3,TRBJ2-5,CASSVKDGSETQYF,TGTGCCAGCAGCGTAAAGGACGGTTCGGAGACCCAGTACTTC
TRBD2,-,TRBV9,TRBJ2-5,CASSPGVGLAEETQYF,TGTGCCAGCAGCCCAGGGGTGGGACTAGCAGAAGAGACCCAGTACTTC
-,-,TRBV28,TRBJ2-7,CASRPAGSSYNEQYF,TGTGCCAGCAGGCCAGCGGGTAGCTCCTACAATGAGCAGTACTTC